These 23 T cell receptor beta chains came from one sample sequenced in a study of beta chain features in type 1 diabetes. Overall study findings and caveats: People with Type 1 diabetes carried modestly yet significantly shorter TCRB CDR3s in all four CD4+ subsets.

The antigens of these receptors remain unknown. As every portion of the isolated RNA was reverse transcribed, the sequencing read expressed TCRB transcripts. Assay used: immunoSEQ multiplex PCR; TCRdb lists only in-frame clones, some missing. The sample yields about 660,000 clones, about 14% seen once. The sequencing sample was made of naive CD4+ T cells from blood. These receptors all come from a man aged 18 to 29 with type 1 diabetes.

This clone was seen only a few times. This chain uses TRBV30 with TRBJ2-1, with 8 bases fitting TRBD2. This CDR3 is 18 amino acids long. J was trimmed by 6 bases and V by 1 base; bases with no gene match: 17. The germline gives CDR1 GTSNPN, CDR2 SVGIG (reference sequence). CDR3 loop: CAWSDIIGWREVRNEQFF. The CDR3 coding sequence is TGTGCCTGGAGTGATATCATCGGTTGGCGGGAGGTTCGCAATGAGCAGTTCTTC.

This clone has just a few counts. The genes are TRBV6-1 and TRBJ2-6; tentative D call: TRBD1 (5 bases). Germline-derived CDR1 and CDR2 are MNHNS and SASEGT. The CDR3 extends over 15 amino acids. V was pared by 6 bases and J by 4 bases, with 13 bases between. The CDR3 here is CASRPRVAGANVLTF. The CDR3 DNA sequence: TGTGCCAGCAGGCCCAGGGTAGCCGGGGCCAACGTCCTGACTTTC.

This clone was picked up one time. This rearrangement joins TRBV28 to TRBJ2-5; tentatively, D is TRBD1 (6 bases). The CDR3 spans 12 residues. Germline V gene sequence: CDR1 MDHEN, CDR2 SYDVKM. The V and J ends lost 6 bases and 5 bases respectively, with 10 bases between them. The CDR3 nucleotides read TGTGCCAGCAGGCAGGGGTATGAGACCCAGTACTTC. It translates to CASRQGYETQYF.

This clone was picked up a small number of times. The chain couples TRBV5-1 to TRBJ2-2, with 8 nucleotides matching TRBD1. V lost 1 base, J lost 2 bases, and 7 bases stayed unmatched. Germline CDR1 and CDR2: SGHRS and YFSETQ. This CDR3 contains 17 residues. The CDR3 sequence: CASSLRPGTGNTGELFF. CDR3 in DNA: TGCGCCAGCAGCTTGCGTCCTGGGACAGGAAACACCGGGGAGCTGTTTTTT.

Of note for this clone: At the DNA level, this CDR3 is encoded by other sequences in the same sample as well. V and J are TRBV7-2 and TRBJ2-7; 7 nucleotides match TRBD1. Germline V gene data show CDR1 as SGHTA and CDR2 as FQGNSA. The V segment lost 5 bases and the J segment 1 base; nucleotides outside the gene matches: 5. The length of the CDR3 is 14 residues. CDR3 DNA: TGTGCCAGCAGCACACGACAGGGATCCTACGAGCAGTACTTC. It codes for CASSTRQGSYEQYF.

The chain is built from TRBV29-1 and TRBJ2-4; 9 bases fit TRBD1. V shed 6 bases, J shed 5 bases, and the junction held 5 bases outside the gene matches. CDR1 and CDR2 (germline): SQVTM, ANQGSEA. The CDR3 contains 13 residues. In DNA, the CDR3 is TGCAGCGTCGCCGGGACAGGGCAAAACATTCAGTACTTC. Protein product: CSVAGTGQNIQYF.

V and J are TRBV7-9 and TRBJ1-5; D gene ambiguous. The CDR3 runs to 15 residues. Germline CDR1 and CDR2: SEHNR and FQNEAQ (reference sequence). The V end lost 1 base, the J end lost 4 bases, and 11 bases lay between the germline ends. CDR3 protein: CASSLVGAGNQPQHF. In DNA, the CDR3 is TGTGCCAGCAGCTTAGTCGGAGCAGGAAATCAGCCCCAGCATTTT.

Points on this clone: In the same sample, other DNA sequences code for this CDR3. The CDR3 protein is CASSPDRDYGYTF. Written as DNA, the CDR3 is TGCGCCAGCAGCCCAGATCGAGACTATGGCTACACCTTC. The rearrangement links TRBV5-1 to TRBJ1-2; D is unresolved. Germline loops: CDR1 SGHRS, CDR2 YFSETQ. V lost 4 bases to trimming and J lost 3 bases, with 10 bases between them. The CDR3 is 13 amino acids. The entire variable domain, with the rest obtained from reference TRBV5-1 and TRBJ1-2, is as follows: KAGVTQTPRYLIKTRGQQVTLSCSPISGHRSVSWYQQTPGQGLQFLFEYFSETQRNKGNFPGRFSGRQFSNSRSEMNVSTLELGDSALYLCASSPDRDYGYTFGSGTRLTVV.

This clone has more than one count but fewer than ten. The V call is TRBV18, the J call TRBJ2-5; D is undetermined. The germline CDR1 and CDR2 sequences are KGHSH and LQKENI. CDR3 length: 15 amino acids. Trimming shortened V by 2 bases and J by 5 bases, and 15 bases separated the two germline ends. CDR3: CASSPRADPTETQYF. For the CDR3, the DNA is TGTGCCAGCTCACCAAGGGCGGACCCCACGGAGACCCAGTACTTC.

This chain uses TRBV18 with TRBJ2-3; D is unclear. There are 17 residues in the CDR3. Germline V gene data show CDR1 as KGHSH and CDR2 as LQKENI. Deletions cut 3 bases from V and 2 bases from J, with 18 bases between. This CDR3 reads CASSPTAYDPHTDTQYF. The CDR3 region has the DNA TGTGCCAGCTCACCGACGGCCTACGACCCCCACACAGATACGCAGTATTTT.

The chain combines TRBV5-6 with TRBJ2-3; tentatively, D is TRBD2 (5 bases). Germline V gene sequence: CDR1 SGHDT, CDR2 YYEEEE. The CDR3 spans 15 residues. Trimming left V 4 bases short and J 7 bases short, with 19 bases between. This CDR3 is CASSRRASSSHTQYF. CDR3 DNA sequence: TGTGCCAGCAGCCGACGGGCTAGCAGCTCACATACGCAGTATTTT.

This clone has more than one count but fewer than ten. The rearrangement links TRBV28 to TRBJ1-4, with D unresolved. V was cut by 6 bases and J by 8 bases, with 16 bases left in between. The CDR3 has 14 residues. Germline V gene sequence: CDR1 MDHEN, CDR2 SYDVKM. The CDR3 spells CASRPTRSGEKLFF. For the CDR3, the DNA is TGTGCCAGCAGACCGACAAGGAGTGGAGAAAAACTGTTTTTT.

This chain links TRBV6-5 with TRBJ1-4; D ambiguous. This CDR3 has 14 amino acids. Germline CDR1 reads MNHEY; CDR2 reads SVGAGI. Trimming took off 2 bases at V and 0 bases at J, with 4 bases between the two ends. The CDR3 bases are TGTGCCAGCAGTTACAGGACAACTAATGAAAAACTGTTTTTT. This codes for CASSYRTTNEKLFF.

This clone has just a few counts. One junction end does not reproduce the germline sequence, and a read error may be involved. The rearrangement links TRBV5-1 to TRBJ1-6; perhaps TRBD1 as D (6 bases). This CDR3 region has 13 residues. CDR1 and CDR2 (germline): SGHRS, YFSETQ. This chain's CDR3 is CASSPDSNSPLHF. The CDR3 DNA reads TGCGCCAGCAGCCCGGACAGCAATTCGCCCCTCCACTTT.

This clone was seen a handful of times. The chain recombines TRBV28 with TRBJ2-5; 8 bases agree with TRBD2. The ends lost 6 bases at V and 1 base at J; junction bases unmatched: 10. The V gene's germline CDR1 is MDHEN and CDR2 SYDVKM. The CDR3 is 16 residues long. The CDR3 bases are TGTGCCAGCAGCTCTCGTCGGGGGGGTCCCCAAGAGACCCAGTACTTC. The encoded protein is CASSSRRGGPQETQYF.

The gene calls are TRBV6-6 and TRBJ2-1, with 9 positions matching TRBD2. Trimming removed 4 bases from V and 5 bases from J; junction bases left unmatched: 9. CDR1 MNHNY and CDR2 SVGAGI come from the germline V gene (reference sequence). The CDR3 contains 16 residues. In DNA form, the CDR3 reads TGTGCCAGCAGTTTCCGTGCCGGGACTAGCCACAATGAGCAGTTCTTC. This codes for CASSFRAGTSHNEQFF.

This clone was picked up a small number of times. The chain employs TRBV19 and TRBJ2-1; D gene unclear. V lost 3 bases to trimming and J lost 10 bases, with 7 bases between them. This CDR3 spans 11 amino acids. The germline V gene has CDR1 LNHDA and CDR2 SQIVND (reference sequence). The CDR3 region is CASSMTSEQFF. CDR3 bases: TGTGCCAGTAGTATGACCTCCGAGCAGTTCTTC. Using reference TRBV19 and TRBJ2-1 for the parts outside the CDR3, the full variable domain is DGGITQSPKYLFRKEGQNVTLSCEQNLNHDAMYWYRQDPGQGLRLIYYSQIVNDFQKGDIAEGYSVSREKKESFPLTVTSAQKNPTAFYLCASSMTSEQFFGPGTRLTVL.

The chain recombines TRBV5-4 with TRBJ2-7; 12 positions match TRBD2. CDR1 and CDR2 (germline): SGHNT, YYREEE (reference sequence). The CDR3 is 16 amino acids. V lost 4 bases and J lost 2; bases outside the gene matches: 7. CDR3: CASSPALAGGTYEQYF. The DNA for the CDR3 is TGTGCCAGCAGCCCCGCCCTAGCGGGAGGGACCTACGAGCAGTACTTC.

In this sample, this clone turned up a few times. The chain combines TRBV30 with TRBJ1-5; D ambiguous. Trimming left V 5 bases short and J 0 bases short, with 11 bases between. CDR3 length: 14 amino acids. The V gene's germline CDR1 is GTSNPN and CDR2 SVGIG (reference sequence). CDR3: CAWGDVNSNQPQHF. CDR3 nucleotides: TGTGCCTGGGGGGATGTGAATAGCAATCAGCCCCAGCATTTT. Filled out from reference TRBV30 and TRBJ1-5, the complete variable domain reads SQTIHQWPATLVQPVGSPLSLECTVEGTSNPNLYWYRQAAGRGLQLLFYSVGIGQISSEVPQNLSASRPQDRQFILSSKKLLLSDSGFYLCAWGDVNSNQPQHFGDGTRLSIL.

As concerns this clone: Its ends do not fully match the called genes, so a read error is possible. The chain recombines TRBV27 with TRBJ1-2; no clear D gene. The CDR3 contains 13 residues. The germline gives CDR1 MNHEY, CDR2 SMNVEV (reference sequence). The CDR3 protein is CASSLVLGYGHTF. CDR3 coding DNA: TGTGCCAGCAGTTTAGTTTTGGGGTATGGCCACACCTTC.

This clone has more than one count but fewer than ten. The chain links TRBV7-2 to TRBJ2-3, with 12 bases identical to TRBD2. The CDR3 is made up of 16 amino acids. Germline V gene data show CDR1 as SGHTA and CDR2 as FQGNSA. V shed 6 bases and J 1 base; nucleotides not matched to a gene: 5. The CDR3 is CASSLAGGRGTDTQYF. The CDR3 nucleotides read TGTGCCAGCAGTCTAGCGGGGGGGCGCGGCACAGATACGCAGTATTTT.

The chain uses TRBV5-6 and TRBJ2-7; 12 nucleotides match TRBD2. This CDR3 comprises 14 residues. Losses at the gene ends were 4 bases for V and 5 bases for J; bases not matched to a gene: 4. In germline, CDR1 is SGHDT, CDR2 YYEEEE. CDR3 bases: TGTGCCAGCAGCAGGGGACTAGCGGGCCACGAGCAGTACTTC. Encoded protein: CASSRGLAGHEQYF.

This clone was observed a handful of times. The genes are TRBV14 and TRBJ1-1; D is possibly TRBD1 (5 bases). Germline-derived CDR1 and CDR2 are SGHDN and FVKESK. Trimming removed 1 base at V and 2 bases at J, with 8 bases between. The length of the CDR3 is 14 residues. CDR3 protein: CASSQGGTNTEAFF. The CDR3 DNA reads as TGTGCCAGCAGCCAAGGGGGGACTAACACTGAAGCTTTCTTT.